This record looks at one T cell receptor beta chain sequence and its context. Trimming cost V 4 bases and J 6 bases; bases outside gene matches: 5. Germline V gene sequence: CDR1 KGHDR, CDR2 SFDVKD. The CDR3 spans 15 residues. These data are taken from a study of blood T cell repertoires in COVID-19. Sequencing was performed with immunoSEQ multiplex PCR; in TCRdb, only in-frame clones are kept and a portion is missing. Among 200,000 to 250,000 clones listed, under 85% were seen once. The sample was peripheral blood. The chain uses TRBV24-1 and TRBJ2-1, with TRBD2 matching 10 bases. The sequence was collected from a human donor in a cohort sampled during active COVID-19. As DNA, the CDR3 is TGTGCCACCAGTGACCTAGCGGGAGTAAGCAATGAGCAGTTCTTC. Protein: CATSDLAGVSNEQFF.